This T cell receptor beta chain emerged from a study of blood T cell repertoires in COVID-19. V was cut by 0 bases and J by 4 bases, with 9 bases left in between. Germline CDR1 reads SNHLY; CDR2 reads FYNNEI. The CDR3 spans 14 residues. Method: immunoSEQ multiplex PCR; TCRdb's copy keeps in-frame clones and lacks some. The sample lists about 250,000 clones; about four fifths were seen once. V gene TRBV2 combines with J gene TRBJ1-2; no reliable D call. Sequenced material: peripheral blood. The receptor comes from a man older than 75 with acute or convalescent COVID-19. CDR3 amino acids: CASSEAQAGYGYTF. As DNA, the CDR3 is TGTGCCAGCAGTGAAGCGCAGGCAGGCTATGGCTACACCTTC.